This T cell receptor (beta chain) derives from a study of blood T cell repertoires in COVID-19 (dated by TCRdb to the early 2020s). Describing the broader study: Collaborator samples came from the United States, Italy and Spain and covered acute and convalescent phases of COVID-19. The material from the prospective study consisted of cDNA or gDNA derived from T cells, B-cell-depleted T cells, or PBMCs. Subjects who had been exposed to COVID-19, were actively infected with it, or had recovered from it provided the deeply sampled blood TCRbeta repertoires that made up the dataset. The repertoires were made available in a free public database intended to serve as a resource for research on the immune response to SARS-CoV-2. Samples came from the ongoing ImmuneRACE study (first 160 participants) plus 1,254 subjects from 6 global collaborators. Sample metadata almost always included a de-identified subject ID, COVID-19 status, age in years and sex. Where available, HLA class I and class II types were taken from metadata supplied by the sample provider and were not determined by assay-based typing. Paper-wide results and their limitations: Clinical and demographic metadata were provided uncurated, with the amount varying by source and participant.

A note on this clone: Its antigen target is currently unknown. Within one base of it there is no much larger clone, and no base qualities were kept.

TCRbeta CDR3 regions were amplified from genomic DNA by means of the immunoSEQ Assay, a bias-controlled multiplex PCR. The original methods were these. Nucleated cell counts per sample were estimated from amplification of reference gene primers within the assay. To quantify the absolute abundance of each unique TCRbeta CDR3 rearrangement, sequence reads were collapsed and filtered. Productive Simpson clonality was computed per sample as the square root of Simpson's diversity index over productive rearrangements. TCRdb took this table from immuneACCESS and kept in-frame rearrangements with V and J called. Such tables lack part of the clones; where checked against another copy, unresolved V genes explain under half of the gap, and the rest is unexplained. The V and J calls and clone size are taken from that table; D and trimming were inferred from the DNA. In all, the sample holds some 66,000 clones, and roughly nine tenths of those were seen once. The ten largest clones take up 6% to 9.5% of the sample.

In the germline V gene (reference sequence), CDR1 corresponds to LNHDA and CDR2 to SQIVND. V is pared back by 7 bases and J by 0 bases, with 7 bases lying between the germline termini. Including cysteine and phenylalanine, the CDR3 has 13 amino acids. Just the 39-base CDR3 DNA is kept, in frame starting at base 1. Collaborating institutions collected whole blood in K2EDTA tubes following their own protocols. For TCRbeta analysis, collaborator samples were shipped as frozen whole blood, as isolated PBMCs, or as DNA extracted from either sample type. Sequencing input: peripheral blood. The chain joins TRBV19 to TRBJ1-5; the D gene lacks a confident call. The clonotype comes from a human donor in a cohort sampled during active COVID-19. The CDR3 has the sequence CASKENSNQPQHF. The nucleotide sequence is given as TGTGCCAGTAAGGAGAATAGCAATCAGCCCCAGCATTTT.